What follows are 5 T cell receptor beta chains derived from one specimen sequenced in a study of blood T cell repertoires in COVID-19. Assay used: immunoSEQ multiplex PCR; TCRdb lists only in-frame clones, some missing. The sample shows 120,000 to 150,000 clones, 60% to 80% of them seen only once. The sequenced sample consisted of peripheral blood. These TCRs come from a man in his forties or fifties with active or convalescent COVID-19.

The V gene is TRBV28, the J gene TRBJ1-2; D perhaps matches TRBD1 (6 bases). The CDR3 extends over 12 amino acids. With 4 bases removed from V and 8 bases from J, the gap between germline ends came to 11 bases. Germline CDR1 reads MDHEN; CDR2 reads SYDVKM. CDR3 protein: CASSSNRVGYTF. The CDR3 bases are TGTGCCAGCAGTTCTAACAGGGTGGGCTACACCTTC.

The chain couples TRBV24-1 to TRBJ2-3, with 7 bases lining up with TRBD2. Germline V gene lookup returns CDR1 KGHDR and CDR2 SFDVKD. The CDR3 has 15 amino acids. Losses at the gene ends were 5 bases for V and 6 bases for J; bases not matched to a gene: 10. The CDR3 region is CATSGRREKTDTQYF. CDR3 bases: TGTGCCACCAGTGGTAGGCGGGAGAAAACGGATACGCAGTATTTT.

The chain is built from TRBV2 and TRBJ2-1, with 13 nucleotides matching TRBD2. The CDR3 has 13 residues. Germline-derived CDR1 and CDR2 are SNHLY and FYNNEI. V dropped 5 bases and J dropped 10; count of bases not matched to a gene: 2. CDR3 sequence: CASSLGLAGEQFF. In DNA form, the CDR3 reads TGTGCCAGCAGTTTGGGACTAGCGGGGGAGCAGTTCTTC.

The chain carries TRBV3-1 (or the pseudogene TRBV3-2) and TRBJ1-5; 8 bases fit TRBD1. CDR1 is LGHDT, CDR2 YNNKEL, per germline (reference sequence). This CDR3 is built from 14 residues. The ends lost 1 base at V and 6 bases at J; junction bases unmatched: 2. The chain's CDR3 is CASSQAGGGQPQHF. The CDR3 nucleotides read TGTGCCAGCAGCCAAGCAGGGGGCGGTCAGCCCCAGCATTTT.

V usage is TRBV7-6 and J usage is TRBJ1-2; weak D call: TRBD1 (6 bases). The CDR3 totals 13 residues. Germline CDR1 SGHVS, CDR2 FNYEAQ. V lost 1 base, J lost 6 bases, and 9 bases lay in between. The CDR3 DNA is TGTGCCAGCAGCTTAGGGGCAGGGGATGGCTACACCTTC. It yields the protein CASSLGAGDGYTF.